The 25 T cell receptor beta chains listed next were all sequenced from one sample in a study of T cell responses to AZD1222 COVID-19 vaccine. Repertoires were generated with immunoSEQ multiplex PCR, while TCRdb's copy carries only in-frame clones and drops some. The sample contains approximately 74,000 clones, 70% to 85% of which appear only once. Sequences were derived from peripheral blood, sampled on day 0 of AZD1222 vaccination. These receptors were taken from an adult in good health.

Here the CDR3 reads CASSYSMEDPANYGYTF. The CDR3, as DNA: TGTGCCAGCAGTTACTCGATGGAAGACCCCGCTAACTATGGCTACACCTTC. J is TRBJ1-2 and V is TRBV6-2 or TRBV6-3; D is unresolved. The CDR3 sequence is 17 residues long. Trimming took 0 bases from V and 0 from J, leaving 14 bases between them. Per the germline V gene, CDR1 is MNHEY and CDR2 is SVGEGT.

The V call is TRBV19, the J call TRBJ2-2; 8 bases map to TRBD1. After removal of 9 bases from V and 4 bases from J, the junction contained 4 bases not matched to a gene. CDR3 length: 13 amino acids. The germline gives CDR1 LNHDA, CDR2 SQIVND (reference sequence). The chain's CDR3 is CASGQGVTGELFF. The DNA of the CDR3 is TGTGCCAGCGGACAGGGTGTCACCGGGGAGCTGTTTTTT.

The genes are TRBV5-4 and TRBJ1-1; D is perhaps TRBD1 (6 bases). The CDR3 runs to 17 residues. Germline assignment: CDR1 SGHNT and CDR2 YYREEE (reference sequence). Trimming took 7 bases from V and 4 from J, leaving 26 bases between them. The CDR3: CASRLSGRGLAGTEAFF. The CDR3 region has the DNA TGTGCCAGCCGGTTGAGCGGCAGGGGCCTGGCGGGCACTGAAGCTTTCTTT.

V gene TRBV4-3 combines with J gene TRBJ2-2; the match to TRBD1 covers 7 bases. The V gene's germline CDR1 is LGHNA and CDR2 YSLEER. Unmatched junction bases numbered 4, after V lost 0 bases and J lost 3 bases. The CDR3 loop spans 16 amino acids. Here the CDR3 DNA reads TGCGCCAGCAGCCAAGATGAAGGGGGCTACACCGGGGAGCTGTTTTTT. Its translation is CASSQDEGGYTGELFF.

The chain joins TRBV6-2 or TRBV6-3 to TRBJ2-5; perhaps D is TRBD1 or TRBD2 (5 bases each). This CDR3 has 14 amino acids. Deletions cut 6 bases from V and 2 bases from J, with 13 bases between. Germline V gene sequence: CDR1 MNHEY, CDR2 SVGEGT. The CDR3 spells CASSTGPKQETQYF. The CDR3 DNA sequence: TGTGCCAGCAGCACGGGACCAAAACAAGAGACCCAGTACTTC.

The V gene is TRBV6-5, the J gene TRBJ1-2, with 8 bases identical to TRBD1. The V gene's germline CDR1 is MNHEY and CDR2 SVGAGI. The CDR3 has 13 amino acids. V lost 6 bases to trimming and J lost 8 bases; unmatched junction nucleotides: 8. CDR3 sequence: CASSWGQGAGYTF. In DNA form, the CDR3 reads TGTGCCAGCAGCTGGGGGCAGGGGGCAGGCTACACCTTC.

V is TRBV10-1 and J is TRBJ1-2; no clear D. The germline gives CDR1 WNHNN, CDR2 SYGVQD (reference sequence). V lost 8 bases to trimming and J lost 0 bases, with 10 bases between them. The CDR3 spans 13 residues. This CDR3 is CASPGLANYGYTF. CDR3 coding DNA: TGCGCCAGCCCGGGATTAGCTAACTATGGCTACACCTTC.

The J gene is TRBJ1-1, the V gene TRBV5-6; TRBD1 agrees at 7 bases. Unmatched junction bases numbered 3, after V lost 0 bases and J lost 1 base. CDR3 length: 15 residues. Germline values: CDR1 SGHDT, CDR2 YYEEEE. CDR3 region: CASSLEQGRNTEAFF. CDR3 DNA sequence: TGTGCCAGCAGCTTGGAACAGGGGAGGAACACTGAAGCTTTCTTT.

This clone was recorded at least ten times. The V call is TRBV20-1, the J call TRBJ1-1; weak D call: TRBD1 (6 bases). The CDR3 spans 16 residues. V was shortened by 3 bases and J by 1 base, with 18 bases between the two germline ends. Germline values: CDR1 DFQATT, CDR2 SNEGSKA (reference sequence). The CDR3 DNA is TGCAGTGCTAGTACAGGCGCATTAGGGGGGAACACTGAAGCTTTCTTT. This translates into CSASTGALGGNTEAFF.

Points on this clone: At one end the junction does not follow the germline gene, possibly because of a read error. The chain combines TRBV11-2 with TRBJ2-2; D gene ambiguous. The CDR3 sequence is 13 residues long. Per the germline V gene, CDR1 is SGHAT and CDR2 is FQNNGV. CDR3 loop: CASSSSNTGELFF. DNA for the CDR3: TGTGCCAGCAGTTCCTCGAATACCGGGGAGCTGTTTTTT.

The V gene is TRBV4-1, the J gene TRBJ1-2; D call uncertain. The germline V gene encodes CDR1 MGHRA and CDR2 YSYEKL. This CDR3 comprises 18 residues. V shed 3 bases and J shed 7 bases, with 27 bases lying between them. CDR3 in DNA: TGCGCCAGCAGCCAGTACTCAGTACTTCTTACCTCTTTTTCTGGCTACACCTTC. Translating gives CASSQYSVLLTSFSGYTF.

V and J are TRBV7-6 and TRBJ1-2, with TRBD1 as a possible D gene (6 bases). There are 12 residues in the CDR3. Trimming stripped 10 bases from V and 8 bases from J, with 17 bases between. Per the germline V gene, CDR1 is SGHVS and CDR2 is FNYEAQ. CDR3 loop: CATRNGGQGYTF. CDR3 bases: TGTGCCACCAGAAACGGGGGGCAAGGCTACACCTTC.

This chain joins TRBV30 and TRBJ1-5, with 7 bases matching TRBD1. CDR3 length equals 14 residues. Unmatched junction bases numbered 4, after V lost 1 base and J lost 4 bases. CDR1 is GTSNPN, CDR2 SVGIG, per germline (reference sequence). The CDR3 region is CAWSDGTENQPQHF. CDR3 sequence (DNA): TGTGCCTGGAGTGACGGGACAGAAAATCAGCCCCAGCATTTT.

The J gene is TRBJ1-5, the V gene TRBV5-5; 7 nucleotides match TRBD1. The V gene's germline CDR1 is SGHKS and CDR2 YYEKEE (reference sequence). The V segment lost 4 bases and the J segment 7 bases; nucleotides outside the gene matches: 14. The CDR3 has 16 amino acids. As DNA, the CDR3 is TGTGCCAGCAGCCAGGGGTTAGACAGGGTCGAACAGCCCCAGCATTTT. Translating it yields CASSQGLDRVEQPQHF.

This clone occurred once. This chain uses TRBV30 with TRBJ1-5, with D possibly being TRBD1 (5 bases). Germline V gene data show CDR1 as GTSNPN and CDR2 as SVGIG (reference sequence). The CDR3 runs 13 residues. V shed 3 bases and J shed 7 bases, with 13 bases lying between them. CDR3 loop: CAWRGGAGQPQHF. As DNA, the CDR3 is TGTGCCTGGAGGGGTGGGGCGGGGCAGCCCCAGCATTTT.

The rearrangement joins TRBV27 to TRBJ2-7; 9 bases are shared with TRBD2. In germline, CDR1 is MNHEY, CDR2 SMNVEV (reference sequence). The CDR3 loop spans 17 amino acids. Trimming at V came to 4 bases and at J to 3 bases, leaving 13 bases not matched to a gene. The CDR3: CASSWNPPRLADYEQYF. In DNA form, the CDR3 reads TGTGCCAGCAGTTGGAATCCTCCTCGACTAGCGGACTACGAGCAGTACTTC.

The rearrangement links TRBV19 to TRBJ1-1; D is undetermined. Per the germline V gene, CDR1 is LNHDA and CDR2 is SQIVND (reference sequence). This CDR3 is 14 amino acids long. V was trimmed by 0 bases and J by 5 bases, leaving 10 bases between them. CDR3 DNA sequence: TGTGCCAGTAGTATAGACGGGGTAGGGACTGAAGCTTTCTTT. Its protein product is CASSIDGVGTEAFF. Based on the CDR3 plus reference TRBV19 and TRBJ1-1, the full variable domain is DGGITQSPKYLFRKEGQNVTLSCEQNLNHDAMYWYRQDPGQGLRLIYYSQIVNDFQKGDIAEGYSVSREKKESFPLTVTSAQKNPTAFYLCASSIDGVGTEAFFGQGTRLTVV.

The rearrangement joins TRBV4-1 to TRBJ1-1; D call uncertain. The CDR3 extends over 13 amino acids. Trimming took off 4 bases at V and 3 bases at J, with 9 bases between the two ends. CDR1 is MGHRA, CDR2 YSYEKL, per germline. CDR3 nucleotides: TGCGCCAGCAGCCTATCCCGGGACACTGAAGCTTTCTTT. Translation: CASSLSRDTEAFF.

This clone was seen a handful of times. The chain employs TRBV2 and TRBJ1-2; 7 bases fit TRBD1. The CDR3 runs to 14 residues. Germline V CDR1 and CDR2: SNHLY, FYNNEI. V lost 1 base and J lost 2; bases outside the gene matches: 1. The chain's CDR3 is CASSEEQGNYGYTF. The CDR3 DNA reads TGTGCCAGCAGTGAAGAACAGGGGAACTATGGCTACACCTTC.

In regard to this clone: The junction and the germline gene differ at one end; a read error may be behind it. This chain links TRBV7-7 with TRBJ2-1; 7 bases map to TRBD2. In germline, CDR1 is SSHAT, CDR2 FNYEAQ (reference sequence). The CDR3 spans 15 residues. CDR3 sequence (DNA): TGTGCTAGCAGCCCCGCCCTGGGGGGGATCAATGAGCAGTTCTTC. It specifies CASSPALGGINEQFF.

The V call is TRBV6-2 or TRBV6-3, the J call TRBJ2-7; D might be TRBD2 (6 bases). V lost 2 bases, J lost 7 bases, and 12 bases lay in between. CDR1 MNHEY and CDR2 SVGEGT come from the germline V gene. The CDR3 runs to 13 residues. CDR3 in amino acids: CASSYGTLGEQYF. The CDR3 DNA reads TGTGCCAGCAGTTACGGGACTCTGGGGGAGCAGTACTTC.

With regard to this clone: The junction differs from germline at one of its ends, possibly a read error. This chain links TRBV7-3 with TRBJ2-6; D remains ambiguous. The germline V gene encodes CDR1 SGHTA and CDR2 FQGTGA. The CDR3 loop spans 15 amino acids. The CDR3 coding sequence is TGTGCCAGCAGCCTAACAGCTTCTGGGGCCAACGTCCTGACTTTC. This codes for CASSLTASGANVLTF.

The chain employs TRBV1 and TRBJ1-5; the table names TRBD1, a call not compared with the DNA. TRBV1 is recorded as a pseudogene. The CDR3 runs 18 residues. Here the CDR3 reads CTSSYTSDRVKGNQPQHF. CDR3 sequence (DNA): TGCACCAGCAGCTATACATCCGACAGGGTCAAGGGCAATCAGCCCCAGCATTTT.

The chain uses TRBV27 and TRBJ2-7, with D maybe TRBD1 (6 bases). The CDR3 covers 15 residues. V was trimmed by 3 bases and J by 3 bases, leaving 15 bases between them. CDR1 is MNHEY and CDR2 is SMNVEV in the germline V gene (reference sequence). CDR3: CASSLTGTNLYEQYF. The CDR3 coding sequence is TGTGCCAGCAGTTTGACCGGGACAAACCTCTACGAGCAGTACTTC.

The chain couples TRBV28 to TRBJ1-6; 10 bases are shared with TRBD1. The CDR3 covers 17 residues. V lost 4 bases, J lost 7 bases, and 10 bases stayed unmatched. Germline values: CDR1 MDHEN, CDR2 SYDVKM. The CDR3 protein is CASSSHRQGARNSPLHF. DNA of the CDR3: TGTGCCAGCAGTTCCCACCGACAGGGGGCGAGAAATTCACCCCTCCACTTT.